The TCR beta chain described here comes from a study of blood T cell repertoires in COVID-19 (dated by TCRdb to the early 2020s). Some background on the complete study: Collaborator samples came from the United States, Italy and Spain and covered acute and convalescent phases of COVID-19. The prospective study material was composed of cDNA or gDNA derived from T cells, B-cell-depleted T cells, or PBMCs. Subjects who had been exposed to COVID-19, were actively infected with it, or had recovered from it provided the deeply sampled blood TCRbeta repertoires that made up the dataset. The repertoires were released in a freely available public database intended as a resource for research on the immune response to SARS-CoV-2. Samples came from the ongoing ImmuneRACE study (first 160 participants) plus 1,254 subjects from 6 global collaborators. A de-identified subject ID, COVID-19 status, age in years and sex were almost always included in the sample metadata. Where HLA class I and class II types were available, the types were taken from metadata supplied by the sample provider, not from assay-based typing. Paper-wide results and their limitations: Clinical and demographic metadata were provided uncurated, with the amount varying by source and participant.

Whole blood was collected in K2EDTA tubes by collaborating institutions according to the institutions' own protocols. For TCRbeta analysis, collaborators shipped samples as frozen whole blood, isolated PBMCs, or DNA extracted from either of those sample types. V ends up 1 base short and J 7 bases short, with an unmatched junction base count of 3. Via the germline V gene, CDR1 is MGHDK and CDR2 SYGVNS. The CDR3, from cysteine to phenylalanine, totals 14 residues. Here the CDR3 DNA is all that survives: 42 bases in frame from base 1. The immunoSEQ Assay, a bias-controlled multiplex PCR, was used to amplify TCRbeta CDR3 regions from genomic DNA. The paper's data handling went like this. The number of nucleated cells in each sample was estimated from the amplification of reference gene primers within the assay. To quantify the absolute abundance of each unique TCRbeta CDR3 rearrangement, sequence reads were collapsed and filtered. For each sample, productive Simpson clonality was calculated as the square root of Simpson's diversity index across productive rearrangements. Held by TCRdb, this immuneACCESS table contains in-frame sequences only and omits some clones. Under half of the omission traces to an unresolved V gene where checked; the cause of the rest is unknown. V and J calls and clone size are given by that table; D and trimming were obtained from the DNA. The sample contains around 68,000 clones, approximately 92% of them found a single time. The top ten constitute 2.5% to 3% of the sample.

Remarks on this clone: The antigen it recognizes is unknown. One base away there is no much larger clone; base qualities are not given.

The chain uses TRBV25-1 and TRBJ2-1; 8 bases in the middle match TRBD2. The TCR was taken from a man aged 45 to 65 with acute or convalescent COVID-19. The sample consisted of peripheral blood. DNA sequence: TGTGCCAGCAGTGAATTGGGACTAGGGAATGAGCAGTTCTTC. This gives the protein CASSELGLGNEQFF.